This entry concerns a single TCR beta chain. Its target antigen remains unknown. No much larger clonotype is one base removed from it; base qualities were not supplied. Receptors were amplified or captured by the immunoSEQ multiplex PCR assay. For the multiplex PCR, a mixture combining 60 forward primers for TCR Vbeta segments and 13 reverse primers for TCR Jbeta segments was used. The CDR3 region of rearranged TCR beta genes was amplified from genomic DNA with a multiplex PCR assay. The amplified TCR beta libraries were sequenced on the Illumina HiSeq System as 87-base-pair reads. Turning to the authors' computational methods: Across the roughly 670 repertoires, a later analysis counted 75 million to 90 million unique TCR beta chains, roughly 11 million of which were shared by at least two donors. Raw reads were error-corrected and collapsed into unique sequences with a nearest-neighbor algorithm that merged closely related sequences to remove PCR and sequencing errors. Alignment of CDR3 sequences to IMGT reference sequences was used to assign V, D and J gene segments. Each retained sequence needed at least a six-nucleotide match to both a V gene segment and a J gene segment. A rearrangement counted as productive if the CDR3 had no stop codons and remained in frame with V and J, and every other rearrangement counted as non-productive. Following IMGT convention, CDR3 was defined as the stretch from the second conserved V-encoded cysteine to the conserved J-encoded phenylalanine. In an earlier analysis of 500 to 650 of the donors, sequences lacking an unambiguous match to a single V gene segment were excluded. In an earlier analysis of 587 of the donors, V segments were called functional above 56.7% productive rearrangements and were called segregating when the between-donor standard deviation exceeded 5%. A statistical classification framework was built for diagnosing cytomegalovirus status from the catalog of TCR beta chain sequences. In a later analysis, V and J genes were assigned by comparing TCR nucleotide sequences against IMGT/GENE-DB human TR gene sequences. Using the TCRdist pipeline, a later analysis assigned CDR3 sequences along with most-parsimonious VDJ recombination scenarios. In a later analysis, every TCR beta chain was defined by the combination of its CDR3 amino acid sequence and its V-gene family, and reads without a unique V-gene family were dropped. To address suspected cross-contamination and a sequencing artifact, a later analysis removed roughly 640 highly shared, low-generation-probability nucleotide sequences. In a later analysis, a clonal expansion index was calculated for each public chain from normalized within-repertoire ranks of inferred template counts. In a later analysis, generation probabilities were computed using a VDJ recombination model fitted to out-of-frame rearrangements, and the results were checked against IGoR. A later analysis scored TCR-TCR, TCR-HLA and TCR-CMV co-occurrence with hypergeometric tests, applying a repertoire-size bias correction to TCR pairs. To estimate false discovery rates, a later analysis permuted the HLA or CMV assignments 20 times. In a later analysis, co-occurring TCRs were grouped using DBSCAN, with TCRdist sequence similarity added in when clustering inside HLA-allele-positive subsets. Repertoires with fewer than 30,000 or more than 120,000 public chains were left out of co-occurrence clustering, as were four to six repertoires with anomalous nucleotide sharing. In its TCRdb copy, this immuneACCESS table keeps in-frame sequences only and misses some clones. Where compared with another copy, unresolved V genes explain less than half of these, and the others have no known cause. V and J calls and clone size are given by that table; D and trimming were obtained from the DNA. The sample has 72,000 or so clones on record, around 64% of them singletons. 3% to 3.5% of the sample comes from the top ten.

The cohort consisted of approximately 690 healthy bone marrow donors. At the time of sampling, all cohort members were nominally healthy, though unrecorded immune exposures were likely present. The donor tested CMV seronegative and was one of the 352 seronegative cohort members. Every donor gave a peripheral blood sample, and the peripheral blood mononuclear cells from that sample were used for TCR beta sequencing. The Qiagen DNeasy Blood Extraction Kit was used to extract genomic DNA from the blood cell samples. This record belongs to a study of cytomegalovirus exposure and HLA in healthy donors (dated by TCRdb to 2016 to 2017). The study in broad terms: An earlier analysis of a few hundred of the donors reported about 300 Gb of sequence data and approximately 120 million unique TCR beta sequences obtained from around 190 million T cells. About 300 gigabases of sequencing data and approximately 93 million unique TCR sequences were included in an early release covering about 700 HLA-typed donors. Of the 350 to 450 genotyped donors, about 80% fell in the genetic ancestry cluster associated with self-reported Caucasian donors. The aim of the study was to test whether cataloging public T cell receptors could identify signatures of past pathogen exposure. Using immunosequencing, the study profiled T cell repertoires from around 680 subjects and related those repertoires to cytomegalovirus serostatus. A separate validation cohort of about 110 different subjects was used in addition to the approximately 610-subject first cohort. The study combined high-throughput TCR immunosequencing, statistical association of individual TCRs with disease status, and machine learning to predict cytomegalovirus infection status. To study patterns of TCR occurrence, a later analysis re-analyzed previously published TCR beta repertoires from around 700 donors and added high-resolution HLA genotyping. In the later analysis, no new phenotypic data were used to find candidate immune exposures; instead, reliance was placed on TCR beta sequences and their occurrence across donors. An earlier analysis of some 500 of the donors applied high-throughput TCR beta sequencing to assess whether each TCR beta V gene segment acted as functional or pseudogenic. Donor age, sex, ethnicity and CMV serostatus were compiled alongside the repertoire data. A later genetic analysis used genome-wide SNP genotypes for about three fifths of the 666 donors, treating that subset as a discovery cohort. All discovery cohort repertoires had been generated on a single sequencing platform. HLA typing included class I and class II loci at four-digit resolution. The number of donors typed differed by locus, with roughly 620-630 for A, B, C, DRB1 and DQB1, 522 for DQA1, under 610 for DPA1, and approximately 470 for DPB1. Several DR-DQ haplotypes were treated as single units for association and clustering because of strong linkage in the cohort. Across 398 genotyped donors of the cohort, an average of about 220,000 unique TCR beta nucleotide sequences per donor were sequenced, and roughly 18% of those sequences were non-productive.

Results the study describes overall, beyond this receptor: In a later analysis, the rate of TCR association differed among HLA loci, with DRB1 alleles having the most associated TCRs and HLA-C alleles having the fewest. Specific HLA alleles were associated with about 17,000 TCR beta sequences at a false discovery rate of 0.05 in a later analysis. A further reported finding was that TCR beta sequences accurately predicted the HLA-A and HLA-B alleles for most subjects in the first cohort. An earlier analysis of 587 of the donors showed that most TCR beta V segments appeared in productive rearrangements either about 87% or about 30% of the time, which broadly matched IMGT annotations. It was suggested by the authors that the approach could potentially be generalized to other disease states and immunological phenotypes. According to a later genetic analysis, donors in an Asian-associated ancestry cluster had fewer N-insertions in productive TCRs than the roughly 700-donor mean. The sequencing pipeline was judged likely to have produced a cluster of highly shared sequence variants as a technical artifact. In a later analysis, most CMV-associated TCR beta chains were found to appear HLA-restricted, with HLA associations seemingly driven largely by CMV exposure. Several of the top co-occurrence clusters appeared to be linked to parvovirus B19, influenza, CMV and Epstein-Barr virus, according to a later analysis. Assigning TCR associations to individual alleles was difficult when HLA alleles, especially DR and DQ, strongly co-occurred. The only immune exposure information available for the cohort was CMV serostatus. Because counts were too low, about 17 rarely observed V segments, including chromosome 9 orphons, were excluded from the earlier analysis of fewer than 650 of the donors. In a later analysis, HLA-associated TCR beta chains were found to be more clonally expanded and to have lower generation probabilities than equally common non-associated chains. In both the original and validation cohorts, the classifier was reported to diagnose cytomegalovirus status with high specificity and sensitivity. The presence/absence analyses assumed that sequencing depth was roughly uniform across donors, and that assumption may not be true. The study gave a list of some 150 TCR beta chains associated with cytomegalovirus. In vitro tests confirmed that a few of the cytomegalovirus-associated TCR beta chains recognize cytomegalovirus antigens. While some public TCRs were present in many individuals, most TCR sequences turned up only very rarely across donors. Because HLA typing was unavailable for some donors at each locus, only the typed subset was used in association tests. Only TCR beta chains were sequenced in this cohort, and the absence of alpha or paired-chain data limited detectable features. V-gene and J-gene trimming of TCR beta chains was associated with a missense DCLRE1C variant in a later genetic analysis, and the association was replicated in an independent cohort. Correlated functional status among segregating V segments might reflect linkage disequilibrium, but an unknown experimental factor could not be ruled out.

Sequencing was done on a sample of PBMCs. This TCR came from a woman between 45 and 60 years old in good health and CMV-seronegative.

The sequenced DNA is TGTGCCAGTAGTACCTCCGCCTCAGGGGACGAGACCCAGTACTTC. Translation gives CASSTSASGDETQYF. The chain employs TRBV19 and TRBJ2-5; a tentative D match to TRBD1 spans 6 bases. Based on the germline V gene (reference sequence), the CDR1 and CDR2 sequences are LNHDA and SQIVND. Its CDR3 holds 15 amino acids, cysteine through phenylalanine. The retained sequence is limited to the CDR3, 45 bases, with the frame set at the first base. V sheds 4 bases and J sheds 5 bases, leaving 17 bases between their ends.